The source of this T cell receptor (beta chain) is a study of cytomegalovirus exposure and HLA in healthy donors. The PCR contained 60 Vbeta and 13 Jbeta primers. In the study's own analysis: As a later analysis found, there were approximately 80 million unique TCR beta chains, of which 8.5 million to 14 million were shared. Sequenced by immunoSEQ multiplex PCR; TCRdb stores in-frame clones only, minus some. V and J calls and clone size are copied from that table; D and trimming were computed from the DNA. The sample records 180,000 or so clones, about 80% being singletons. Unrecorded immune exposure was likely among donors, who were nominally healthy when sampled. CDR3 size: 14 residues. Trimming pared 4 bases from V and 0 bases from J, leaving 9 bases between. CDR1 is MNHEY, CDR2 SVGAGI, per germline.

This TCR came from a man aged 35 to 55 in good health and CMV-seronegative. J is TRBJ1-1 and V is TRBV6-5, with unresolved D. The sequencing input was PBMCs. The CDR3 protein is CASSSQTLNTEAFF. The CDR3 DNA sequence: TGTGCCAGCAGTTCACAGACGTTGAACACTGAAGCTTTCTTT.